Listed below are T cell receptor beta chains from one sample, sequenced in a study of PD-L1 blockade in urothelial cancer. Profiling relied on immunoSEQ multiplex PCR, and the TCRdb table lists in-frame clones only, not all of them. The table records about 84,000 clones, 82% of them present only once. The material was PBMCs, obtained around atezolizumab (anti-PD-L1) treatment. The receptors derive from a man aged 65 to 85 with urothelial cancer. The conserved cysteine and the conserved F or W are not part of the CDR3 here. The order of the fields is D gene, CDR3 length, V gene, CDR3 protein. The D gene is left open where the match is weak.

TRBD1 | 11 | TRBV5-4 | ASSWTGTNEQF
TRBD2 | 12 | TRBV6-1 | ASKRGAHTDTQY
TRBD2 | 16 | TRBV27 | ASSFGRTSGPLGDTQY
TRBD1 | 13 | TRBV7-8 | ASSLEAGQGGGYT
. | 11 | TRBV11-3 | ASSQSGLNEQF
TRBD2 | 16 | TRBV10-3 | AISQTSMGLAGANEQY
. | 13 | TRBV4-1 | ASSQVPGDTYGYT
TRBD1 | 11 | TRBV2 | ASSVNRGYEQY
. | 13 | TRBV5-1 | ASSLNAGRTGELF
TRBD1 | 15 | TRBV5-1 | ASSLGPGQSSGNTIY
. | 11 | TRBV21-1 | ASNERAKNIQY
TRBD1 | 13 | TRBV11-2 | ASSFQGAVYNEQF
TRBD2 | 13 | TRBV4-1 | ASSQETGGGNEQF
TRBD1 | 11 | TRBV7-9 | ASSLAQGDTQY
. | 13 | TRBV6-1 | ASSEVRRGSYEQY
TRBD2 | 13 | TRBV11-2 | ASSQTSGSPDTQY
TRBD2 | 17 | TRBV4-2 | ASSQGSSGRESSTDTQY
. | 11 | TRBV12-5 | ASGWGEGSEAF
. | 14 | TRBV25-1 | ASSEWGSELQETQY
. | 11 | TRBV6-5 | ASTQGLSNEQF
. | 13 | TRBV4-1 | ASSQLPGGGYEQY
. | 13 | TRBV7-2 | ASSSDGRGTDTQY
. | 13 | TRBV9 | ASSVVVGALNEQF